These 32 T cell receptor beta chains share one sample of origin, sequenced in a study of cytomegalovirus exposure and HLA in healthy donors (dated by TCRdb to the late 2010s). Library method: the immunoSEQ multiplex PCR assay. For the multiplex PCR, a mixture combining 60 forward primers for TCR Vbeta segments and 13 reverse primers for TCR Jbeta segments was used. This is the immuneACCESS table as TCRdb keeps it, with only in-frame sequences that have V and J called. A part of the clones is gone; compared with another copy, unresolved V genes explain less than half, and the rest is unexplained. Here the sample has about 100,000 clones; about 80% occur a single time. The top ten constitute approximately 5.3% of the sample. The source material was PBMCs. These receptors were obtained from a female donor in good health and CMV-seropositive.

V usage is TRBV2 and J usage is TRBJ1-1; D is possibly TRBD1 (6 bases). This CDR3 is 12 amino acids long. V was clipped by 7 bases and J by 5 bases, with 11 bases between them. The V gene's germline CDR1 is SNHLY and CDR2 FYNNEI. The CDR3 DNA follows: TGTGCCAGCAAACAGGGTGCAACTGAAGCTTTCTTT. Translation gives CASKQGATEAFF.

This chain's CDR3 is CAISGPRGLPGNTIYF. For the CDR3, the DNA is TGTGCCATCAGTGGCCCCCGGGGACTACCTGGAAACACCATATATTTT. This chain connects TRBV10-3 to TRBJ1-3; D is perhaps TRBD1 (5 bases). The V end was cut by 4 bases, the J end by 2 bases, with 15 bases between. Germline V gene sequence: CDR1 ENHRY, CDR2 SYGVKD. The CDR3 sequence is 16 residues long.

The rearrangement joins TRBV6-1 to TRBJ2-1; 14 nucleotides line up with TRBD2. This CDR3 spans 15 amino acids. V was pared by 10 bases and J by 9 bases, with 11 bases of the junction left unmatched. The germline CDR1 and CDR2 sequences are MNHNS and SASEGT. The CDR3 DNA is TGTGCCATCGGACTGGGACTAGCGGGAGTCACTGAGCAGTTCTTC. Amino acid sequence: CAIGLGLAGVTEQFF.

This chain connects TRBV9 to TRBJ1-4; 7 nucleotides align to TRBD1. The CDR3 has 15 residues. With 4 bases clipped from V and 3 bases from J, the junction kept 6 bases outside the gene matches. Germline V lookup: CDR1 SGDLS, CDR2 YYNGEE. The DNA of the CDR3 is TGTGCCAGCAGCACCCAGGGGGGAGCTAATGAAAAACTGTTTTTT. It translates to CASSTQGGANEKLFF.

The gene calls are TRBV7-9 and TRBJ1-3, with D hard to call. This CDR3 contains 14 residues. Germline loops: CDR1 SEHNR, CDR2 FQNEAQ (reference sequence). V lost 1 base, J lost 8 bases, and 12 bases lay in between. CDR3 in amino acids: CASSLGRSGYTIYF. The DNA for the CDR3 is TGTGCCAGCAGCTTAGGACGATCGGGTTACACCATATATTTT.

V usage is TRBV5-5 and J usage is TRBJ1-3; D possibly corresponds to TRBD1 (5 bases). The germline V gene encodes CDR1 SGHKS and CDR2 YYEKEE (reference sequence). Trimming stripped 3 bases from V and 2 bases from J, with 12 bases between. The CDR3 extends over 15 amino acids. The CDR3 coding sequence is TGTGCCAGCAGCTGGGGCGAAGGGCCTGGAAACACCATATATTTT. As protein: CASSWGEGPGNTIYF. The variable domain in full, completed from reference TRBV5-5 and TRBJ1-3, reads DAGVTQSPTHLIKTRGQQVTLRCSPISGHKSVSWYQQVLGQGPQFIFQYYEKEERGRGNFPDRFSARQFPNYSSELNVNALLLGDSALYLCASSWGEGPGNTIYFGEGSWLTVV.

The CDR3: CAISSPRTGGTEAFF. CDR3 DNA sequence: TGTGCCATCAGTTCTCCTCGGACAGGGGGCACTGAAGCTTTCTTT. The chain joins TRBV10-3 to TRBJ1-1; TRBD1 agrees at 10 bases. The V segment lost 5 bases and the J segment 4 bases; nucleotides outside the gene matches: 7. The CDR3 sequence is 15 residues long. The V gene's germline CDR1 is ENHRY and CDR2 SYGVKD.

The chain links TRBV9 to TRBJ2-1; D is undetermined. The V end was cut by 0 bases, the J end by 5 bases, with 12 bases between. CDR1 is SGDLS and CDR2 is YYNGEE in the germline V gene. This CDR3 comprises 15 residues. The CDR3 loop reads CASSVGGRGHNEQFF. DNA of the CDR3: TGTGCCAGCAGCGTAGGCGGAAGAGGCCACAATGAGCAGTTCTTC.

The genes are TRBV7-6 and TRBJ1-3, with D perhaps TRBD1 (5 bases). Between the trimmed V and J ends, which lost 2 bases and 0 bases, there was a span of 14 bases. Germline assignment: CDR1 SGHVS and CDR2 FNYEAQ. This CDR3 comprises 17 residues. This CDR3 is CASSLPAWGGSGNTIYF. The CDR3 bases are TGTGCCAGCAGCTTACCTGCGTGGGGGGGCTCTGGAAACACCATATATTTT.

The chain combines TRBV28 with TRBJ2-1; 7 bases map to TRBD2. From germline, CDR1 is MDHEN and CDR2 SYDVKM. J gave up 6 bases and V 3 bases, and 8 bases lay outside the gene matches. The CDR3 spans 15 residues. In nucleotides, the CDR3 is TGTGCCAGCAGTTTGGGCGGGAGCGGTCGCAATGAGCAGTTCTTC. Its translation is CASSLGGSGRNEQFF. Full variable domain (missing parts from reference TRBV28 and TRBJ2-1): DVKVTQSSRYLVKRTGEKVFLECVQDMDHENMFWYRQDPGLGLRLIYFSYDVKMKEKGDIPEGYSVSREKKERFSLILESASTNQTSMYLCASSLGGSGRNEQFFGPGTRLTVL.

V is TRBV29-1 and J is TRBJ2-3, with D tentatively TRBD2 (6 bases). The CDR3 loop spans 12 amino acids. The germline V gene encodes CDR1 SQVTM and CDR2 ANQGSEA. V lost 6 bases and J 10 bases, leaving 17 bases between the germline ends. CDR3 nucleotide sequence: TGCAGCGTGGCCCTTGGACTATTCCCGCAGTATTTT. Residues: CSVALGLFPQYF.

The rearrangement joins TRBV7-9 to TRBJ2-7, with TRBD2 identical over 8 bases. The germline V gene encodes CDR1 SEHNR and CDR2 FQNEAQ (reference sequence). The CDR3 runs to 15 residues. The V and J ends lost 4 bases and 1 base, in that order; junction bases with no gene match: 6. CDR3 bases: TGTGCCAGCAGCTCCCCCTCTAGCGGGTCCTACGAGCAGTACTTC. It codes for CASSSPSSGSYEQYF.

The chain is built from TRBV5-1 and TRBJ2-5, with TRBD1 identical over 9 bases. From germline, CDR1 is SGHRS and CDR2 YFSETQ. This CDR3 has 16 amino acids. The V gene end was trimmed by 4 bases and the J gene end by 0 bases; junction bases not matched to a gene: 7. The CDR3 is CASSQGQGKYQETQYF. CDR3 bases: TGCGCCAGCAGCCAAGGACAGGGGAAGTACCAAGAGACCCAGTACTTC. Using reference TRBV5-1 and TRBJ2-5 for the parts outside the CDR3, the full variable domain is KAGVTQTPRYLIKTRGQQVTLSCSPISGHRSVSWYQQTPGQGLQFLFEYFSETQRNKGNFPGRFSGRQFSNSRSEMNVSTLELGDSALYLCASSQGQGKYQETQYFGPGTRLLVL.

V gene TRBV2 combines with J gene TRBJ2-7; D gene uncertain. CDR3 length equals 13 residues. The ends were cut back, 8 bases at V and 1 base at J, with 12 bases in the middle. Germline V gene sequence: CDR1 SNHLY, CDR2 FYNNEI. CDR3 sequence: CASASIESYEQYF. In DNA, the CDR3 is TGTGCCAGCGCTTCTATTGAGTCCTACGAGCAGTACTTC.

As DNA, the CDR3 is TGTGCTAGTGGGTCGGAGTCCTACGAGCAGTACTTC. Protein sequence: CASGSESYEQYF. The V and J genes are TRBV12-5 and TRBJ2-7; D gene uncertain. CDR1 and CDR2 (germline): LGHNT, FRNRAP. Trimming removed 6 bases at V and 1 base at J, with 7 bases between. This CDR3 region has 12 residues.

The chain employs TRBV10-3 and TRBJ2-7; possibly TRBD2 for D (6 bases). The ends were cut back, 10 bases at V and 2 bases at J, with 12 bases in the middle. The CDR3 spans 12 residues. Per germline, CDR1 ENHRY and CDR2 SYGVKD. CDR3 amino acids: CATSVVTYEQYF. CDR3 sequence (DNA): TGTGCCACTAGCGTGGTAACCTACGAGCAGTACTTC.

The chain carries TRBV5-5 and TRBJ1-6; D is perhaps TRBD1 (6 bases). The germline CDR1 and CDR2 sequences are SGHKS and YYEKEE (reference sequence). The CDR3 is 16 amino acids. The V end lost 2 bases, the J end lost 9 bases, and 18 bases lay between the germline ends. CDR3 residues: CASSLRTTGMGSPLHF. CDR3 sequence (DNA): TGTGCCAGCAGCTTACGGACCACAGGGATGGGTTCACCCCTCCACTTT. Full variable domain (missing parts from reference TRBV5-5 and TRBJ1-6): DAGVTQSPTHLIKTRGQQVTLRCSPISGHKSVSWYQQVLGQGPQFIFQYYEKEERGRGNFPDRFSARQFPNYSSELNVNALLLGDSALYLCASSLRTTGMGSPLHFGNGTRLTVT.

The genes are TRBV4-3 and TRBJ2-3, with 9 bases identical to TRBD2. The CDR3 extends over 15 amino acids. Germline V CDR1 and CDR2: LGHNA, YSLEER. With V trimmed by 4 bases and J by 2 bases, 4 bases remained unmatched. The CDR3 is CASSPTSGNTDTQYF. CDR3 DNA: TGCGCCAGCAGCCCGACTAGCGGAAACACAGATACGCAGTATTTT.

V is TRBV7-2 and J is TRBJ1-2, with D perhaps TRBD1 (6 bases). The CDR3 loop spans 14 amino acids. Trimming cost V 2 bases and J 8 bases, with 15 bases left between them. Germline-derived CDR1 and CDR2 are SGHTA and FQGNSA. The CDR3 DNA sequence: TGTGCCAGCAGCTTATGGGGCAGGGGTCGAGGCTACACCTTC. Translating it yields CASSLWGRGRGYTF.

The rearrangement joins TRBV9 to TRBJ2-5; D remains unclear. The CDR3 length is 15 residues. Germline CDR1 reads SGDLS; CDR2 reads YYNGEE. The V and J ends lost 2 bases and 2 bases respectively, with 13 bases between them. The CDR3 DNA sequence: TGTGCCAGCAGCGTGCCCGGTACAGAACAAGAGACCCAGTACTTC. It is translated as CASSVPGTEQETQYF.

The chain is built from TRBV30 and TRBJ1-1, with a tentative D call TRBD1 (5 bases). Germline V gene lookup returns CDR1 GTSNPN and CDR2 SVGIG (reference sequence). The CDR3 is 14 amino acids. With 7 bases removed from V and 3 bases from J, the gap between germline ends came to 18 bases. CDR3 sequence: CASTLDIDHTEAFF. The DNA for the CDR3 is TGTGCCTCTACCCTGGACATTGACCACACTGAAGCTTTCTTT.

V gene TRBV4-3 combines with J gene TRBJ1-1; maybe TRBD1 (5 bases). The V gene lost 0 bases and the J gene lost 10 bases, with 12 bases spanning the gap. Germline loops: CDR1 LGHNA, CDR2 YSLEER. The CDR3 loop spans 13 amino acids. This CDR3 is CASSQDLAGRAFF. CDR3 DNA: TGCGCCAGCAGCCAAGATCTAGCGGGGCGAGCTTTCTTT.

This clone was detected a few times. CDR3 bases: TGTGCCAGCAGTGACCTCAATGAAAAACTGTTTTTT. It yields the protein CASSDLNEKLFF. The chain employs TRBV25-1 and TRBJ1-4; D ambiguous. This CDR3 spans 12 amino acids. The germline CDR1 and CDR2 sequences are MGHDK and SYGVNS. V shed 3 bases and J shed 5 bases, with 4 bases lying between them.

The V gene is TRBV12-5, the J gene TRBJ2-2, with 7 bases identical to TRBD2. The CDR3 loop spans 17 amino acids. J gave up 4 bases and V 3 bases, and 11 bases lay outside the gene matches. Germline V gene lookup returns CDR1 LGHNT and CDR2 FRNRAP. The CDR3 loop is CASGFHLGGGVTGELFF. CDR3 nucleotides: TGTGCTAGTGGTTTTCACTTGGGGGGAGGGGTCACCGGGGAGCTGTTTTTT.

This clone came up once. The rearrangement joins TRBV7-2 to TRBJ2-5, with D unclear. This CDR3 spans 13 amino acids. CDR1 and CDR2 from the germline V gene are SGHTA and FQGNSA. V shed 5 bases and J shed 4 bases, with 11 bases lying between them. For the CDR3, the DNA is TGTGCCAGCAGCCCTCGTTCCGGAGAGACCCAGTACTTC. Protein: CASSPRSGETQYF.

This chain uses TRBV6-5 with TRBJ2-1; 8 nucleotides agree with TRBD1. The V gene end was trimmed by 7 bases and the J gene end by 4 bases; junction bases not matched to a gene: 3. The V gene's germline CDR1 is MNHEY and CDR2 SVGAGI. This CDR3 spans 13 amino acids. The CDR3 loop is CASTRTGYNEQFF. The DNA for the CDR3 is TGTGCCAGCACCCGGACAGGGTACAATGAGCAGTTCTTC.

As regards this clone: The germline gene is not matched at one end of the junction; a read error may be the cause. The rearrangement links TRBV2 to TRBJ2-7; D possibly corresponds to TRBD2 (7 bases). Germline CDR1 is SNHLY and CDR2 is FYNNEI. This CDR3 has 14 residues. The CDR3 loop is CAISDGRGAYEQYF. The CDR3 DNA reads as TGTGCCATCAGTGACGGCCGGGGGGCATACGAGCAGTACTTC.

This rearrangement joins TRBV4-1 to TRBJ2-3; D may be TRBD2 (6 bases). In germline, CDR1 is MGHRA, CDR2 YSYEKL. V shed 3 bases and J shed 2 bases, with 12 bases lying between them. There are 15 residues in the CDR3. The CDR3 here is CASSQDYDHTDTQYF. The DNA of the CDR3 is TGCGCCAGCAGCCAGGACTACGATCACACAGATACGCAGTATTTT.

The genes are TRBV4-1 and TRBJ1-1, with TRBD1 matching over 9 bases. Germline loops: CDR1 MGHRA, CDR2 YSYEKL. V gave up 3 bases and J gave up 5 bases; unmatched junction bases: 13. CDR3 size: 17 residues. The CDR3 nucleotides are TGCGCCAGCAGCCATTTCTACGGGACAGGGTTAGGGACTGAAGCTTTCTTT. It codes for CASSHFYGTGLGTEAFF.

The chain has TRBV6-5 and TRBJ2-7; 7 nucleotides line up with TRBD1. This CDR3 region has 14 residues. Looked up from germline, CDR1 is MNHEY and CDR2 is SVGAGI. The V gene end was trimmed by 4 bases and the J gene end by 2 bases; junction bases not matched to a gene: 5. CDR3 sequence reads: CASSSTGTTYEQYF. DNA of the CDR3: TGTGCCAGCAGTTCGACAGGGACCACCTACGAGCAGTACTTC.

The V gene is TRBV11-3, the J gene TRBJ2-1; 11 bases align to TRBD2. Germline trimming cut 0 bases from V and 0 bases from J; bases unmatched to any gene: 7. Germline V gives CDR1 SGHNT, CDR2 YENEEA. This CDR3 contains 19 residues. Written as DNA, the CDR3 is TGTGCCAGCAGCTTAGAGCCCCCGACTAGCGGGAACTCCTACAATGAGCAGTTCTTC. Amino acids: CASSLEPPTSGNSYNEQFF. Variable domain in full (rest from reference TRBV11-3 and TRBJ2-1): EAGVVQSPRYKIIEKKQPVAFWCNPISGHNTLYWYLQNLGQGPELLIRYENEEAVDDSQLPKDRFSAERLKGVDSTLKIQPAELGDSAVYLCASSLEPPTSGNSYNEQFFGPGTRLTVL.

The rearrangement uses TRBV7-2 and TRBJ1-3; 7 nucleotides line up with TRBD1. With V trimmed by 0 bases and J by 3 bases, 5 bases remained unmatched. Per germline, CDR1 SGHTA and CDR2 FQGNSA. This CDR3 is 16 amino acids long. In DNA form, the CDR3 reads TGTGCCAGCAGCTTAGCGCTGACAGGGTTTGGAAACACCATATATTTT. Encoded protein: CASSLALTGFGNTIYF.